The T cell receptor (beta chain) under discussion was sequenced for a study of T cell responses to AZD1222 COVID-19 vaccine. Second-dose intervals near 4 or 12 weeks were combined. Sequenced by immunoSEQ multiplex PCR; TCRdb stores in-frame clones only, minus some. The sample has about 180,000 clones; around 90% are singletons. Deletions cut 6 bases from V and 1 base from J, with 12 bases between. The germline V gene has CDR1 SGHTA and CDR2 FQGNSA. This CDR3 comprises 14 residues. V and J are TRBV7-2 and TRBJ1-1; D not certain. The source was peripheral blood, collected 28 days after the second AZD1222 dose. The receptor was derived from an adult who received the AZD1222 COVID-19 vaccine. In nucleotides, the CDR3 is TGTGCCAGCAGACTATTTAACAGGAACACTGAAGCTTTCTTT. Encoded protein: CASRLFNRNTEAFF. The variable domain in full, completed from reference TRBV7-2 and TRBJ1-1, reads GAGVSQSPSNKVTEKGKDVELRCDPISGHTALYWYRQSLGQGLEFLIYFQGNSAPDKSGLPSDRFSAERTGGSVSTLTIQRTQQEDSAVYLCASRLFNRNTEAFFGQGTRLTVV.